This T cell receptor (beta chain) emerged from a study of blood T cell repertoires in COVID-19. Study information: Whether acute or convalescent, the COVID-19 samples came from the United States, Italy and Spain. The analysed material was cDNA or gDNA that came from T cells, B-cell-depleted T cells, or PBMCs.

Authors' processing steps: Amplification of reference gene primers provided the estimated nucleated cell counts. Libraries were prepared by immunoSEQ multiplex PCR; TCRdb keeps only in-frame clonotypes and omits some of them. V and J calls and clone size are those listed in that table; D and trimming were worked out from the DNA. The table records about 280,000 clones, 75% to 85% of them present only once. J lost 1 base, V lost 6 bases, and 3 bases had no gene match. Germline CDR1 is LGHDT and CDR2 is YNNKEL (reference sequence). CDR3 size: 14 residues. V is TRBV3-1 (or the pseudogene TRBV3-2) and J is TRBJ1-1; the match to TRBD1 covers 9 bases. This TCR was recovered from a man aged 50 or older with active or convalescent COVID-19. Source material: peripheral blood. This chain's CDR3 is CASSYRGPNTEAFF. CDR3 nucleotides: TGTGCCAGCAGTTACAGGGGGCCGAACACTGAAGCTTTCTTT.